The rows below give T cell receptor beta chains drawn from one sample of a study of T cell changes during pregnancy in multiple sclerosis. Data came from immunoSEQ multiplex PCR; TCRdb stores just in-frame clones and leaves some out. Here the sample spans about 61,000 clones, 70% to 90% being singletons. The sample in question was peripheral blood, obtained in the first trimester of pregnancy. These receptor sequences come from a female donor in good health, enrolled as a control in a pregnancy study. Both conserved end residues are part of each CDR3. A D gene is named only where the DNA matches it firmly. Clone size appears in some rows only: once, few, many, or a class for an expanded clone.

J: TRBJ2-7
V: TRBV7-3
size: .
D: TRBD1
DNA: TGTGCCAGCATCGAAGACAGGGAGAGTGACGAGCAGTACTTC
CDR3: CASIEDRESDEQYF

J: TRBJ1-1
V: TRBV5-4
size: .
D: TRBD1
DNA: TGTGCCAGCAGCTCAGGGGGACAGGGCACTGAAGCTTTCTTT
CDR3: CASSSGGQGTEAFF

J: TRBJ1-2
V: TRBV5-1
size: once
D: TRBD1
DNA: TGCGCCAGCAGCGCCGGGACAGGGGATTATGGCTACACCTTC
CDR3: CASSAGTGDYGYTF

J: TRBJ2-7
V: TRBV7-9
size: .
D: TRBD2
DNA: TGTGCCAGCAGCTTAGCTCTAGCGGGGGGACCGTACGAGCAGTACTTC
CDR3: CASSLALAGGPYEQYF

J: TRBJ2-1
V: TRBV11-1
size: .
D: TRBD2
DNA: TGTGCCAGCAGCCCCGGGACTAGCGGGAACAATGAGCAGTTCTTC
CDR3: CASSPGTSGNNEQFF

J: TRBJ1-2
V: TRBV27
size: .
D: TRBD1
DNA: TGTGCCAGCAGTGTTGGGACAGGGCTTTATGGCTACACCTTC
CDR3: CASSVGTGLYGYTF

J: TRBJ2-2
V: TRBV29-1
size: .
D: TRBD1
DNA: TGCAGCGGCCTCAACACCGGGACAGAGAGCACCGGGGAGCTGTTTTTT
CDR3: CSGLNTGTESTGELFF

J: TRBJ1-1
V: TRBV4-3
size: .
D: .
DNA: TGCGCCAGCAGCCAAGATCAGGGGTCGGCGGTCACTGAAGCTTTCTTT
CDR3: CASSQDQGSAVTEAFF

J: TRBJ1-6
V: TRBV4-1
size: .
D: TRBD1
DNA: TGCGCCAGCAGCCACAAAAGGGAGGACAGGGATACCTCACCCCTCCACTTT
CDR3: CASSHKREDRDTSPLHF

J: TRBJ1-2
V: TRBV6-1
size: .
D: .
DNA: TGTGCCAGCAGTGACCCCGTACAGAACTATGGCTACACCTTC
CDR3: CASSDPVQNYGYTF

J: TRBJ1-2
V: TRBV6-5
size: .
D: .
DNA: TGTGCCAGCAGTTACCTTACAGATAACTATGGCTACACCTTC
CDR3: CASSYLTDNYGYTF

J: TRBJ1-2
V: TRBV2
size: .
D: TRBD1
DNA: TGTGCCAGCAGTGAAAGGGACAGGGGAGCTAACTATGGCTACACCTTC
CDR3: CASSERDRGANYGYTF

J: TRBJ2-7
V: TRBV19
size: .
D: TRBD1
DNA: TGTGCCACTACAGGGGCCCCCTACGAGCAGTACTTC
CDR3: CATTGAPYEQYF

J: TRBJ1-4
V: TRBV7-8
size: .
D: .
DNA: TGTGCCAGCAGCCTGGTGACATATGAAAAACTGTTTTTT
CDR3: CASSLVTYEKLFF

J: TRBJ2-1
V: TRBV19
size: .
D: TRBD1
DNA: TGTGCCAGTAGTATCCCCGACAGGGACCACAATGAGCAGTTCTTC
CDR3: CASSIPDRDHNEQFF